This TCR beta chain was obtained from a study of T cells in Graves' hyperthyroidism and ophthalmopathy. Study conclusions and caveats: Most thyroid clonotypes expanded above 0.001 were also detected in blood.

Template material for amplifying TCR beta CDR3 regions consisted of RNA transcripts. The TCR CDR3 first-round RT-PCR relied on the HTBI primer set. MiXCR was run by TCRdb on the multiplex PCR reads, yielding one entry per CDR3 protein. This sample has 300,000 to 400,000 distinct CDR3 sequences, with over 20% found just once. Per the germline V gene, CDR1 is MNHNS and CDR2 is SASEGT. The CDR3 has 14 residues. V was pared by 2 bases and J by 3 bases, with 11 bases between. This clonotype was found a few times. Antigen specificity is unknown. Specimen: blood. This TCR was sampled from a woman aged 50 to 60 with Graves' hyperthyroidism. The rearrangement joins TRBV6-1 to TRBJ2-7, with unresolved D. The CDR3 region has the DNA TGTGCCAGCAGTGAATATCTTGGAAGCTACGAGCAGTACTTC. It yields the protein CASSEYLGSYEQYF.